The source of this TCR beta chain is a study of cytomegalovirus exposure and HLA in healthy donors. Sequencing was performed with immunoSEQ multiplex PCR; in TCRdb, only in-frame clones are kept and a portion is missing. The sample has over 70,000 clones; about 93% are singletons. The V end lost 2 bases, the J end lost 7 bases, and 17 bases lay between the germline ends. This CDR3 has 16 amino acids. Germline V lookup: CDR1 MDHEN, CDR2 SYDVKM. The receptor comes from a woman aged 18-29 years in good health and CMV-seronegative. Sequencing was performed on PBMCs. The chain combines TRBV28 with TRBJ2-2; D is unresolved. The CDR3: CASSLVSYGLVGELFF. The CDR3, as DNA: TGTGCCAGCAGTTTAGTGAGCTACGGGTTGGTCGGGGAGCTGTTTTTT.